This T cell receptor beta chain was identified during a study of blood T cell repertoires in COVID-19. Study-level background: Samples of COVID-19 (acute and convalescent) were obtained from the United States, Italy and Spain. PBMCs, B-cell-depleted T cells, or T cells were the source of the cDNA or gDNA that made up the material.

CDR3 length equals 13 residues. V gave up 6 bases and J gave up 6 bases; unmatched junction bases: 6. The germline V gene encodes CDR1 GTSNPN and CDR2 SVGIG (reference sequence). Authors' data handling: Reference gene primer amplification yielded estimated nucleated cell counts. Repertoires were generated with immunoSEQ multiplex PCR, while TCRdb's copy carries only in-frame clones and drops some. From that table come the V and J calls and clone size; the DNA was used to work out D and trimming. The table has 200,000 or so clones, around four fifths seen once; the top ten hold approximately 5.1%. The genes are TRBV30 and TRBJ2-1; TRBD2 matches at 9 bases. This TCR was sampled from a woman between 55 and 75 years old who had recovered from COVID-19. The source material was peripheral blood. CDR3 DNA: TGTGCCTGCTCGGGACTAGCCGCCAATGAGCAGTTCTTC. Translated, it gives CACSGLAANEQFF.